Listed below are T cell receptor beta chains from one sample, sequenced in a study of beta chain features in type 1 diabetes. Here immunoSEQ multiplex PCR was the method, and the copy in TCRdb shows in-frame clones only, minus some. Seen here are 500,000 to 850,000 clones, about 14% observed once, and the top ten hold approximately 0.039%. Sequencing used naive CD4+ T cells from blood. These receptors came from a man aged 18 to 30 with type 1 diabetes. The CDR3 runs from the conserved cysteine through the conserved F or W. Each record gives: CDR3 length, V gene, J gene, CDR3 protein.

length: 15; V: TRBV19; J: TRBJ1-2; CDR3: CASSNLPGDPYGYTF
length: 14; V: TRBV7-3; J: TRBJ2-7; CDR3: CASSLVQVTYEQYF
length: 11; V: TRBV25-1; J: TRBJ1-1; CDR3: CASREHSEAFF
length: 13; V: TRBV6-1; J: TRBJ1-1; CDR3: CASTPGKNTEAFF
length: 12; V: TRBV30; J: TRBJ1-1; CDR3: CAWTVDNTEAFF
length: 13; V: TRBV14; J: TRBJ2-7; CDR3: CASSRGLVYEQYF
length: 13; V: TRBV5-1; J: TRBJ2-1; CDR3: CASSFEPSNEQFF
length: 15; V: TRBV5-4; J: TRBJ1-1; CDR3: CASSLDPFPNTEAFF
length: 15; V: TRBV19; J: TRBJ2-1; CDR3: CASTYTAGDYNEQFF
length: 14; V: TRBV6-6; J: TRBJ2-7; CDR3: CASSSGLANYEQYF
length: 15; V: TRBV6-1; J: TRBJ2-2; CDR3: CASSRKARATGELFF